Listed below are T cell receptor beta chains from one sample, sequenced in a study of T cells after yellow fever vaccination. From the 5' RACE reads, TCRdb called clonotypes with MiXCR, one entry per CDR3 protein. Of more than 200,000 distinct CDR3 sequences listed, approximately 3.6% were seen once; the top ten hold about a fifth. The sequenced sample was PBMCs, obtained 15 days after the yellow fever booster vaccination. The receptors stem from a man younger than 35 who received the YFV17D yellow fever vaccine. Each CDR3 is given with its conserved first and last residue. D genes are given only for firm matches. Clone sizes are shown as how often the clone was seen (once, few, many) or a class if it is expanded.

j_call	clone_size	d_call	v_call	cdr3_aa	cdr3_nt
TRBJ2-3	many	.	TRBV14	CASSQSLATDTQYF	TGTGCCAGCAGCCAATCCCTAGCCACAGATACGCAGTATTTT
TRBJ2-1	many	.	TRBV7-2	CASSAHQGYNEQFF	TGTGCCAGCAGCGCCCACCAGGGTTACAATGAGCAGTTCTTC
TRBJ2-4	many	TRBD2	TRBV10-3	CAISEEKLAGGPDKNIQYF	TGTGCCATCAGTGAGGAGAAACTAGCGGGGGGGCCGGACAAAAACATTCAGTACTTC
TRBJ1-2	many	.	TRBV18	CASSPRGAVNYGYTF	TGTGCCAGCTCACCACGTGGGGCGGTAAACTATGGCTACACCTTC
TRBJ1-2	many	TRBD1	TRBV7-2	CASSLNEGAYGYTF	TGTGCCAGCAGCTTAAATGAGGGGGCGTACGGCTACACCTTC
TRBJ2-2	many	.	TRBV5-1	CASSLGHTGELFF	TGCGCCAGCAGCTTGGGACACACCGGGGAGCTGTTTTTT
TRBJ2-1	many	TRBD2	TRBV10-3	CAISSLAGGHVEQFF	TGTGCCATCAGCTCACTAGCGGGCGGTCACGTGGAGCAGTTCTTC
TRBJ1-1	many	.	TRBV6-4	CASRDSINTEAFF	TGTGCCAGCAGGGACAGTATTAACACTGAAGCTTTCTTT
TRBJ2-3	many	TRBD2	TRBV29-1	CSVEDPRVWRGTSTDTQYF	TGCAGCGTTGAAGATCCCAGAGTTTGGCGGGGGACTAGCACAGATACGCAGTATTTT
TRBJ1-1	many	.	TRBV5-1	CASSLGDRAFF	TGCGCCAGCAGCTTGGGGGACCGCGCTTTCTTT
TRBJ2-4	many	TRBD1	TRBV5-1	CASSLPTGDHIQYF	TGCGCCAGCAGCTTGCCGACAGGGGATCACATTCAGTACTTC